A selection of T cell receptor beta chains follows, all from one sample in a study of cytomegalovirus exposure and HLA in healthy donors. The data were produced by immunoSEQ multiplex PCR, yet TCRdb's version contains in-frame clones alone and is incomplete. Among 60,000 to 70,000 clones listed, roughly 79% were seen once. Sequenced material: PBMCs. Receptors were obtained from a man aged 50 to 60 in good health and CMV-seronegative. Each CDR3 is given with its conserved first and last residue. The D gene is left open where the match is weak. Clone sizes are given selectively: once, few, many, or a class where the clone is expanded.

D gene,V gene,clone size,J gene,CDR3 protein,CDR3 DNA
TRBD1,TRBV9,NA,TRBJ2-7,CASSKRTGSTYEQYF,TGTGCCAGCAGCAAACGGACAGGTTCGACCTACGAGCAGTACTTC
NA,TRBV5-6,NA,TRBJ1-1,CASSMEGAVNTEAFF,TGTGCCAGCAGTATGGAGGGCGCAGTGAACACTGAAGCTTTCTTT
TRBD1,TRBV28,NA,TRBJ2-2,CASSLTGGNTGELFF,TGTGCCAGCAGTTTGACAGGGGGGAACACCGGGGAGCTGTTTTTT
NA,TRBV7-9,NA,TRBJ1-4,CASSLGAGNNEKLFF,TGTGCCAGCAGCTTAGGCGCAGGGAATAATGAAAAACTGTTTTTT
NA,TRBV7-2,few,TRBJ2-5,CAAALGRGWETQYF,TGTGCTGCAGCTTTAGGCAGGGGTTGGGAGACCCAGTACTTC
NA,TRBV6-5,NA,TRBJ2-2,CASSYYQTRAGELFF,TGTGCCAGCAGTTACTATCAAACCAGGGCCGGGGAGCTGTTTTTT
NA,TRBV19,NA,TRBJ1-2,CASSGAGGYTF,TGTGCCAGTTCTGGGGCAGGTGGCTACACCTTC
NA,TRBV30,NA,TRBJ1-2,CAWSVRATAYGYTF,TGTGCCTGGAGTGTACGTGCGACAGCGTATGGCTACACCTTC
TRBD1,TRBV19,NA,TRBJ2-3,CASSNTGTGGSTDTQYF,TGTGCCAGTAGTAACACTGGGACAGGGGGGAGCACAGATACGCAGTATTTT
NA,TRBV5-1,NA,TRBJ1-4,CASRGEKTNEKLFF,TGCGCCAGCAGAGGAGAGAAAACTAATGAAAAACTGTTTTTT
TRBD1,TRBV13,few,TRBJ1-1,CASSNGQGMNTEAFF,TGTGCCAGCAGCAACGGACAGGGAATGAACACTGAAGCTTTCTTT
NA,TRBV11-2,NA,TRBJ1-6,CASSLDLGEPVYNSPLHF,TGTGCCAGCAGCTTAGATCTCGGGGAACCCGTATACAATTCACCCCTCCACTTT
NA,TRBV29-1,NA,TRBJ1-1,CSVDTQSNTEAFF,TGCAGCGTTGATACACAGTCGAACACTGAAGCTTTCTTT
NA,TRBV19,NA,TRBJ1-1,CASSSRVNTEAFF,TGTGCCAGTAGTTCGCGGGTAAACACTGAAGCTTTCTTT
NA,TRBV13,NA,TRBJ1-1,CASSSDMNTEAFF,TGTGCCAGCAGCTCCGACATGAACACTGAAGCTTTCTTT
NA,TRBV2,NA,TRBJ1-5,CAGRGSNQPQHF,TGTGCCGGAAGGGGTAGCAATCAGCCCCAGCATTTT
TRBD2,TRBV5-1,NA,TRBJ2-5,CASSFGAGARETQYF,TGCGCCAGCAGCTTTGGAGCGGGGGCCCGGGAGACCCAGTACTTC
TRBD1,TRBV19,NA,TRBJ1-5,CASGTGTFGNQPQHF,TGTGCCAGTGGGACAGGGACCTTTGGCAATCAGCCCCAGCATTTT
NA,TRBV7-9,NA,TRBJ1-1,CASSLNRELTEAFF,TGTGCCAGCAGCTTAAACAGGGAGTTGACTGAAGCTTTCTTT
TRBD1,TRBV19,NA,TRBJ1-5,CASRKRQGEGQPQHF,TGTGCCAGTAGGAAGAGACAGGGCGAAGGTCAGCCCCAGCATTTT
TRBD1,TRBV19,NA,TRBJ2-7,CASSSRTGGVYEQYF,TGTGCCAGTAGTTCCCGGACAGGGGGAGTCTACGAGCAGTACTTC
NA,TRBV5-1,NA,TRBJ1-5,CASRLTPRGVSNQPQHF,TGCGCCAGCAGACTCACCCCCAGGGGAGTGAGCAATCAGCCCCAGCATTTT
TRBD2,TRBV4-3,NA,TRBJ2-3,CASSQEWGGGSDTQYF,TGCGCCAGCAGCCAAGAGTGGGGGGGAGGGTCAGATACGCAGTATTTT
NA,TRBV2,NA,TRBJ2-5,CASSPQGRQETQYF,TGTGCCAGCAGCCCACAGGGGAGGCAAGAGACCCAGTACTTC
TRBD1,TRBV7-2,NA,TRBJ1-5,CASSLERQGQGPQHF,TGTGCCAGCAGCTTAGAACGACAGGGCCAAGGTCCCCAGCATTTT
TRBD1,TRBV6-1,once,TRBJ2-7,CASSAWDRGREQYF,TGTGCCAGCAGTGCCTGGGACAGGGGGCGCGAGCAGTACTTC
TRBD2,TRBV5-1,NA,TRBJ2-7,CASSLRAGDAYEQYF,TGCGCCAGCAGCTTGAGGGCGGGGGATGCCTACGAGCAGTACTTC
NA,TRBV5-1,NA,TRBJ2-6,CASSLSSRGSSGANVLTF,TGCGCCAGCAGCTTAAGTTCTCGGGGGAGCTCTGGGGCCAACGTCCTGACTTTC
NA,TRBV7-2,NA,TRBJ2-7,CASSYKTGTYEQYF,TGTGCCAGCAGCTACAAGACTGGAACCTACGAGCAGTACTTC
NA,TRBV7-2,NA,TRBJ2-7,CASSLDRYSYEQYF,TGTGCCAGCAGCTTAGACCGGTACTCCTACGAGCAGTACTTC
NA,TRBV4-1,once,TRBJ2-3,CASSLRGTRASTDTQYF,TGCGCCAGCAGCCTCAGGGGGACTCGGGCTAGCACAGATACGCAGTATTTT
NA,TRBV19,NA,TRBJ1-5,CASSIESGHPSNQPQHF,TGTGCCAGTAGTATAGAAAGTGGGCACCCAAGCAATCAGCCCCAGCATTTT
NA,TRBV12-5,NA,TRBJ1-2,CASGLDTYGYTF,TGTGCTAGTGGCTTGGACACCTATGGCTACACCTTC
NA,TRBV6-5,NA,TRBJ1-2,CASSFTGNLDYGYTF,TGTGCCAGCAGTTTCACAGGGAACCTTGACTATGGCTACACCTTC
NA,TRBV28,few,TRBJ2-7,CASIQGSNRYEQYF,TGTGCCAGCATCCAGGGGTCAAATCGGTACGAGCAGTACTTC
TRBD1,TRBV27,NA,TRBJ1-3,CASSLTGARGNTIYF,TGTGCCAGCAGTCTGACAGGGGCCCGAGGAAACACCATATATTTT
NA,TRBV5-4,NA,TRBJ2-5,CASSFGQRETQYF,TGTGCCAGCAGCTTTGGACAGCGGGAGACCCAGTACTTC
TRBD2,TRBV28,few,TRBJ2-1,CASSTLAGGNEQFF,TGTGCCAGCAGTACTCTAGCGGGGGGTAATGAGCAGTTCTTC
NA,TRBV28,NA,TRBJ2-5,CASSSDRTETQYF,TGTGCCAGCAGTTCCGACAGGACGGAGACCCAGTACTTC
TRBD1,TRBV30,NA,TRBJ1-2,CAWSLGQGGNGYTF,TGTGCCTGGAGCCTGGGACAGGGGGGGAATGGCTACACCTTC
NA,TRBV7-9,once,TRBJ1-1,CASSLQFEAFF,TGTGCCAGCAGCTTACAATTCGAAGCTTTCTTT
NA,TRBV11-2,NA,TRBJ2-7,CASSPRRDRGEQYF,TGTGCCAGCAGCCCTCGGAGGGATAGGGGAGAGCAGTACTTC
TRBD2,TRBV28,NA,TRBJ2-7,CASAGSGSKYEQYF,TGTGCCAGCGCGGGCAGCGGGAGCAAGTACGAGCAGTACTTC
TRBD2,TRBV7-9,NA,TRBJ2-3,CATSGSTDTQYF,TGTGCCACTAGCGGGAGCACAGATACGCAGTATTTT
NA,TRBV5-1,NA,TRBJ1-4,CASSPGGTNEKLFF,TGCGCCAGCAGCCCGGGGGGAACTAATGAAAAACTGTTTTTT
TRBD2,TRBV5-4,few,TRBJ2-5,CASSFGVTSGRQETQYF,TGTGCCAGCAGCTTTGGAGTGACTAGCGGGAGGCAAGAGACCCAGTACTTC
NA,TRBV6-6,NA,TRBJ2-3,CASSYLTLETDTQYF,TGTGCCAGCAGTTACCTGACTCTAGAAACAGATACGCAGTATTTT
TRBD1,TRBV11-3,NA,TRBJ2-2,CASSTDRGPGTGELFF,TGTGCCAGCAGCACGGACAGGGGACCGGGCACCGGGGAGCTGTTTTTT
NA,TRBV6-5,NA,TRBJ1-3,CASTKGVSGNTIYF,TGTGCCAGCACCAAGGGAGTCTCTGGAAACACCATATATTTT